This T cell receptor (beta chain) was recorded in a study of blood T cell repertoires in COVID-19. At the level of the study: Both acute and convalescent COVID-19 samples were obtained from the United States, Italy and Spain. From T cells, B-cell-depleted T cells, or PBMCs came the material, which was cDNA or gDNA.

Looked up from germline, CDR1 is SGHNT and CDR2 is YYREEE (reference sequence). The CDR3 is 16 amino acids. The V end lost 4 bases, the J end lost 3 bases, and 17 bases lay between the germline ends. In the authors' workflow: Reference gene primer amplification yielded estimated nucleated cell counts. Profiling relied on immunoSEQ multiplex PCR, and the TCRdb table lists in-frame clones only, not all of them. That table supplies the V and J calls and clone size; D and trimming were determined from the DNA. The sample has a few hundred thousand clones, roughly 90% seen once. The V call is TRBV5-4, the J call TRBJ2-1; tentative D call: TRBD2 (6 bases). Sequenced: peripheral blood. The TCR was taken from a woman in her forties or fifties with active or convalescent COVID-19. The CDR3 DNA is TGTGCCAGCAGCCGATCTGGGGGGAAACGCTACAATGAGCAGTTCTTC. Amino acid sequence: CASSRSGGKRYNEQFF.